Listed below are T cell receptor beta chains from one sample, sequenced in a study of T cells after yellow fever vaccination. TCRdb fed the 5' RACE reads into MiXCR, producing one record per CDR3 protein. The repertoire has hundreds of thousands of distinct CDR3 sequences, about 12% of them found once; the top ten carry under 15%. The specimen comprised PBMCs, sampled on the day of the yellow fever booster vaccination. These receptors all stem from a man aged 30 to 39 who received the YFV17D yellow fever vaccine. The CDR3 runs from the conserved cysteine through the conserved F or W. The D gene is left open where the match is weak. For some rows the clone size is stated as once, few or many, or as a class when expanded; others skip it.

many	TRBD2	TRBV5-4	TRBJ2-7	TGTGCCAGCAGCCGGAGGGTAGCGGGAGCCTTCGAGCAGTACTTC	CASSRRVAGAFEQYF
few	NA	TRBV12-3/TRBV12-4	TRBJ1-1	TGTGCCAGCAGTTCCTACAGTAGGTCTGAAGCTTTCTTT	CASSSYSRSEAFF
NA	TRBD1	TRBV5-1	TRBJ2-7	TGCGCCAGCAGCTCGCCCCGGACAGGGGCCTACGAGCAGTACTTC	CASSSPRTGAYEQYF
few	NA	TRBV5-1	TRBJ2-5	TGCGCCAGCAGCCTCTGGACACCAGAGACCCAGTACTTC	CASSLWTPETQYF
few	TRBD2	TRBV19	TRBJ2-1	TGTGCCAGTAGTATCCAAGCGGGAGGGGGGAATGAGCAGTTCTTC	CASSIQAGGGNEQFF
few	TRBD2	TRBV5-1	TRBJ2-3	TGCGCCAGCAGCTTGGCCAGCGGGGTGTATGATACGCAGTATTTT	CASSLASGVYDTQYF
NA	NA	TRBV12-3/TRBV12-4	TRBJ2-5	TGTGCCAGCCGGGCTTGGGGCCAAGAGACCCAGTACTTC	CASRAWGQETQYF
many	NA	TRBV10-3	TRBJ2-2	TGTGCCATCAGTGCGGACAGGAACACCGGGGAGCTGTTTTTT	CAISADRNTGELFF
NA	NA	TRBV11-3	TRBJ2-1	TGTGCCAGCAGCTTAGGAGGGAGCATCAATGAGCAGTTCTTC	CASSLGGSINEQFF
few	NA	TRBV6-2/TRBV6-3	TRBJ1-4	TGTGCCAGCAGTTACGCCGAAAAACTGTTTTTT	CASSYAEKLFF
few	NA	TRBV19	TRBJ2-6	TGTGCCAGTAGTATTACGGGTTATGGGGCCAACGTCCTGACTTTC	CASSITGYGANVLTF
NA	TRBD1	TRBV7-2	TRBJ2-1	TGTGCCAGCAGCTTTAACACGGGACAGGGCAATGAGCAGTTCTTC	CASSFNTGQGNEQFF
few	TRBD2	TRBV7-2	TRBJ2-7	TGTGCCAGCGGCTTCGGGGGGGCGCGCGAGCAGTACTTC	CASGFGGAREQYF
NA	TRBD2	TRBV11-2	TRBJ2-2	TGTGCCAGCAGCGCCTTTGCCCAGCCTTCTTTAGCGGGAAACACCGGGGAGCTGTTTTTT	CASSAFAQPSLAGNTGELFF
NA	NA	TRBV20-1	TRBJ2-5	TGCAGTGCTAGAAGACAGCGAGGCCATGAGACCCAGTACTTC	CSARRQRGHETQYF
few	TRBD1	TRBV12-3/TRBV12-4	TRBJ2-1	TGTGCCAGCAGTTTATGGTCAGGGGGATACAATGAGCAGTTCTTC	CASSLWSGGYNEQFF
few	TRBD1	TRBV19	TRBJ2-3	TGTGCCAGTAGTACTGGACAGGGGTGGGATACGCAGTATTTT	CASSTGQGWDTQYF
few	NA	TRBV5-1	TRBJ1-2	TGCGCCAGCAAGCCCCCGGAAGGCGGTGGCTACACCTTC	CASKPPEGGGYTF
few	TRBD1	TRBV5-1	TRBJ2-1	TGCGCCAGCAGCAAGGAGGGACAGGGGGCTTTGAATGAGCAGTTCTTC	CASSKEGQGALNEQFF
NA	NA	TRBV5-1	TRBJ2-7	TGCGCCAGCAGCCCCACCGGGACAATTCCCTACGAGCAGTACTTC	CASSPTGTIPYEQYF
few	TRBD2	TRBV7-2	TRBJ2-1	TGTGCCAGCAGCTCCCCCCCCGGGACTAGCGGTTACAATGAGCAGTTCTTC	CASSSPPGTSGYNEQFF
NA	TRBD2	TRBV7-2	TRBJ2-3	TGTGCCAGCAGCTTAGAGATCAGAGGACTAGCGGAAACGCAGTATTTT	CASSLEIRGLAETQYF